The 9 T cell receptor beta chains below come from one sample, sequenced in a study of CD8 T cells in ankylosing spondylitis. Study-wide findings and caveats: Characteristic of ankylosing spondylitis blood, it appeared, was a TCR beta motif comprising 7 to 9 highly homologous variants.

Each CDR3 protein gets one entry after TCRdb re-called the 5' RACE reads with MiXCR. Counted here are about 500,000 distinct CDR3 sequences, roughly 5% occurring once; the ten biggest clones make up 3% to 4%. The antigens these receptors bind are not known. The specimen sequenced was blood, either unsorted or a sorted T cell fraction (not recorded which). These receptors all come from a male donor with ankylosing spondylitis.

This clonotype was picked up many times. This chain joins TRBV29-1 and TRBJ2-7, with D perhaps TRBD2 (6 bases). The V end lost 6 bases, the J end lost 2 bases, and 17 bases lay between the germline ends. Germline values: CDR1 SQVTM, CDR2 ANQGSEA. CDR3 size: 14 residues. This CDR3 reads CSVESAGSTYEQYF. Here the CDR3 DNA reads TGCAGCGTCGAAAGTGCGGGATCGACCTACGAGCAGTACTTC.

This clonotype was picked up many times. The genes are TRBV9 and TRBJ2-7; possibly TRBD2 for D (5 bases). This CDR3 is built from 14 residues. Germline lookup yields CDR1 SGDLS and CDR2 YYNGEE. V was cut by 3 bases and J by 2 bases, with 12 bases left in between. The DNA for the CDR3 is TGTGCCAGCAGCGCCTCCGAGGGAACCTACGAGCAGTACTTC. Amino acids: CASSASEGTYEQYF.

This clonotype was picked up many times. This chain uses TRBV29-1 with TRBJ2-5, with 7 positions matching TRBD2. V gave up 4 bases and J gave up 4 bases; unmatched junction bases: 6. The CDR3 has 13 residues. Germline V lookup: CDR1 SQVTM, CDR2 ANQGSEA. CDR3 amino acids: CSVGGWEGETQYF. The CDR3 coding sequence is TGCAGCGTTGGGGGCTGGGAGGGAGAGACCCAGTACTTC.

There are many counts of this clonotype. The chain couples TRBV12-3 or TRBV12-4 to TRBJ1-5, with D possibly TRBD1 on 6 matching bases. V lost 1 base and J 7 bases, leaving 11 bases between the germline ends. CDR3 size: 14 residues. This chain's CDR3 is CASSLDRAEQPQHF. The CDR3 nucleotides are TGTGCCAGCAGTTTAGACAGGGCGGAACAGCCCCAGCATTTT.

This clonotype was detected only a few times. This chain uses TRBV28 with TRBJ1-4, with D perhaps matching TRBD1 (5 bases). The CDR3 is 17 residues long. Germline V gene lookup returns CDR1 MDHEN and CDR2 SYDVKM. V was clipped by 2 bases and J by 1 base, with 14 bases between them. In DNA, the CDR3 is TGTGCCAGCAGTTTAGTTTGGGGCCGGGGAACTAATGAAAAACTGTTTTTT. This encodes CASSLVWGRGTNEKLFF.

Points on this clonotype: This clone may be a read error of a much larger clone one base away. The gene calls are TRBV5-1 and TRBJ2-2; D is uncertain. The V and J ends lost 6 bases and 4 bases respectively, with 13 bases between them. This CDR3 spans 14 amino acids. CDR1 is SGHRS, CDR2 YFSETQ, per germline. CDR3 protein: CASISPVSTGELFF. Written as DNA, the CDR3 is TGCGCCAGCATCTCTCCAGTCTCCACCGGGGAGCTGTTTTTT.

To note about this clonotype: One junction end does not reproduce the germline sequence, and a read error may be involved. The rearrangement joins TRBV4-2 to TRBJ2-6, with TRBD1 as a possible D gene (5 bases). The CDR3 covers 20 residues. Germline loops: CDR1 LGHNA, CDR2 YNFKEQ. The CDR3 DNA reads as TGTGCCACCAGCCCACGATCGTGGGGCAACCTAACATCTGGGGCCAACGTCCTGACTTTC. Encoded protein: CATSPRSWGNLTSGANVLTF.

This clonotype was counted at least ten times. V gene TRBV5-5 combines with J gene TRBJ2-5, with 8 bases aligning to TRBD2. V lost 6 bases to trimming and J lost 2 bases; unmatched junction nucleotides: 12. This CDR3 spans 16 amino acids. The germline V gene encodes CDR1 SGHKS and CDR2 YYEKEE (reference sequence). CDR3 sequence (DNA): TGTGCCAGCACCTCAACGGGAGGGGTACTTCAAGAGACCCAGTACTTC. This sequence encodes CASTSTGGVLQETQYF.

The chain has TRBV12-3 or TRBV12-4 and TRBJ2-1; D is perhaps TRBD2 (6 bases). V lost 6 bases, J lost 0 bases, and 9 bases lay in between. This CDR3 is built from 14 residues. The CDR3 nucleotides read TGTGCCAGCAGCCCTAGCGACTCCTACAATGAGCAGTTCTTC. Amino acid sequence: CASSPSDSYNEQFF.